The sequence of this TCR beta chain was determined in a study of T cell responses to AZD1222 COVID-19 vaccine. Whole-study findings and limits: Spike-specific TCRs gained breadth and depth after people received two AZD1222 doses. Unmutated variant regions are reportedly the target of nearly half of TCRs that are spike-specific. Donors were largely white British and mainly female; clonal diversity was possibly underestimated.

As regards this clone: Its antigen is unidentified.

Profiled with immunoSEQ multiplex PCR; TCRdb holds only in-frame clones, not every one. This table has 110,000 or so clones, roughly nine tenths appearing once. Material: peripheral blood, obtained on day 0 of MenACWY control vaccination. The clonotype comes from an adult in good health.

CDR3 bases: TGTGCCTGGAGTGTAGACGGAGCAGATACGCAGTATTTT. Its protein product is CAWSVDGADTQYF. The chain carries TRBV30 and TRBJ2-3, with D unclear. The CDR3 has 13 residues. Germline V gene sequence: CDR1 GTSNPN, CDR2 SVGIG (reference sequence). V was trimmed by 0 bases and J by 4 bases, leaving 8 bases between them.